A selection of T cell receptor beta chains follows, all from one sample in a study of identical twins. A single record per CDR3 protein comes from TCRdb applying MiXCR to the 5' RACE reads. The sample records about 240,000 distinct CDR3 sequences, approximately 12% being singletons. This sample also belongs to another study, concerning yellow fever vaccine responses in identical twins.

Material: memory (CD45RO+) T cells sorted from blood. The receptors here all came from a woman aged 18-35 years in good health. Both conserved end residues are part of each CDR3. D genes are given only for firm matches. Clone size, where shown, is once, few, many, or a class for clones that have expanded.

V gene: TRBV2
clone size: few
J gene: TRBJ1-1
D gene: .
CDR3 protein: CASSSQGPGTEAFF
CDR3 DNA: TGTGCCAGCAGTTCACAGGGACCTGGCACTGAAGCTTTCTTT

V gene: TRBV5-1
clone size: .
J gene: TRBJ2-7
D gene: TRBD1
CDR3 protein: CASSLGFTGGYEQYF
CDR3 DNA: TGCGCCAGCAGCTTGGGGTTTACAGGGGGCTACGAGCAGTACTTC

V gene: TRBV3-1
clone size: few
J gene: TRBJ2-5
D gene: TRBD2
CDR3 protein: CASSQLVAGTHQETQYF
CDR3 DNA: TGTGCCAGCAGCCAATTGGTAGCGGGAACACACCAAGAGACCCAGTACTTC

V gene: TRBV12-3/TRBV12-4
clone size: many
J gene: TRBJ2-1
D gene: .
CDR3 protein: CASSPAGTPRGEQFF
CDR3 DNA: TGTGCCAGCAGTCCGGCCGGGACCCCCCGGGGTGAGCAGTTCTTC

V gene: TRBV20-1
clone size: many
J gene: TRBJ2-1
D gene: .
CDR3 protein: CSARERLSYNEQFF
CDR3 DNA: TGCAGTGCTAGGGAGAGGCTCTCCTACAATGAGCAGTTCTTC

V gene: TRBV5-6
clone size: .
J gene: TRBJ2-7
D gene: TRBD2
CDR3 protein: CASSFWSGTSGSNEQYF
CDR3 DNA: TGTGCCAGCAGCTTCTGGTCCGGGACTAGCGGGAGTAACGAGCAGTACTTC

V gene: TRBV11-2
clone size: .
J gene: TRBJ2-7
D gene: .
CDR3 protein: CASSSLRAAPYEQYF
CDR3 DNA: TGTGCCAGCAGCTCTCTCCGGGCAGCACCCTACGAGCAGTACTTC

V gene: TRBV27
clone size: few
J gene: TRBJ2-2
D gene: .
CDR3 protein: CASSLGRVDTGELFF
CDR3 DNA: TGTGCCAGCAGTTTAGGCAGGGTCGACACCGGGGAGCTGTTTTTT

V gene: TRBV5-1
clone size: many
J gene: TRBJ2-7
D gene: .
CDR3 protein: CASSLRGFGSYEQYF
CDR3 DNA: TGCGCCAGCAGCTTACGAGGGTTTGGAAGCTACGAGCAGTACTTC

V gene: TRBV20-1
clone size: few
J gene: TRBJ2-7
D gene: TRBD1
CDR3 protein: CSARLTLGQVTEQYF
CDR3 DNA: TGCAGTGCTAGGCTGACTCTGGGACAGGTGACCGAGCAGTACTTC

V gene: TRBV12-3/TRBV12-4
clone size: .
J gene: TRBJ2-3
D gene: TRBD2
CDR3 protein: CASSRSGGATDTQYF
CDR3 DNA: TGTGCCAGCAGCCGGTCCGGGGGGGCAACAGATACGCAGTATTTT

V gene: TRBV5-1
clone size: many
J gene: TRBJ2-2
D gene: .
CDR3 protein: CASSLVQAGELFF
CDR3 DNA: TGCGCCAGCAGCTTGGTACAGGCCGGGGAGCTGTTTTTT

V gene: TRBV12-3/TRBV12-4
clone size: .
J gene: TRBJ1-2
D gene: .
CDR3 protein: CASSPVPGVVGYTF
CDR3 DNA: TGTGCCAGCAGCCCGGTTCCAGGGGTGGTTGGCTACACCTTC

V gene: TRBV20-1
clone size: many
J gene: TRBJ2-1
D gene: .
CDR3 protein: CSAHARTQGGNEQFF
CDR3 DNA: TGCAGTGCTCACGCTAGGACCCAGGGGGGCAATGAGCAGTTCTTC

V gene: TRBV6-5
clone size: .
J gene: TRBJ2-2
D gene: TRBD1
CDR3 protein: CASSSPSRGRNGELFF
CDR3 DNA: TGTGCCAGCAGTTCCCCATCCAGGGGGCGAAACGGGGAGCTGTTTTTT

V gene: TRBV7-2
clone size: .
J gene: TRBJ2-2
D gene: TRBD1
CDR3 protein: CASVTGVIPLTGGELFF
CDR3 DNA: TGTGCCAGCGTAACAGGGGTGATCCCTTTAACCGGCGGGGAGCTGTTTTTT

V gene: TRBV4-1
clone size: few
J gene: TRBJ1-2
D gene: TRBD1
CDR3 protein: CASSPNSGGNYGYTF
CDR3 DNA: TGCGCCAGCAGCCCTAATTCAGGGGGAAACTATGGCTACACCTTC

V gene: TRBV4-1
clone size: few
J gene: TRBJ2-5
D gene: .
CDR3 protein: CASSQGKGNIQETQYF
CDR3 DNA: TGCGCCAGCAGCCAAGGGAAGGGAAATATTCAAGAGACCCAGTACTTC

V gene: TRBV6-2/TRBV6-3
clone size: few
J gene: TRBJ1-1
D gene: .
CDR3 protein: CASSRSDENTEAFF
CDR3 DNA: TGTGCCAGCAGCCGATCGGACGAGAACACTGAAGCTTTCTTT

V gene: TRBV10-3
clone size: many
J gene: TRBJ2-2
D gene: TRBD2
CDR3 protein: CAISDLAGATTGELFF
CDR3 DNA: TGTGCCATCAGTGATCTAGCGGGAGCGACCACCGGGGAGCTGTTTTTT

V gene: TRBV4-3
clone size: .
J gene: TRBJ2-5
D gene: .
CDR3 protein: CASSQEAAGETQYF
CDR3 DNA: TGCGCCAGCAGCCAAGAGGCTGCCGGGGAGACCCAGTACTTC

V gene: TRBV9
clone size: many
J gene: TRBJ2-5
D gene: .
CDR3 protein: CASSLRLHQETQYF
CDR3 DNA: TGTGCCAGCAGCCTTCGACTACATCAAGAGACCCAGTACTTC

V gene: TRBV20-1
clone size: few
J gene: TRBJ2-1
D gene: .
CDR3 protein: CSGTGLDVNEQFF
CDR3 DNA: TGCAGTGGGACGGGACTGGACGTCAATGAGCAGTTCTTC

V gene: TRBV27
clone size: .
J gene: TRBJ1-1
D gene: TRBD1
CDR3 protein: CASSPYETGANTEAFF
CDR3 DNA: TGTGCCAGCAGCCCTTACGAGACAGGGGCGAACACTGAAGCTTTCTTT

V gene: TRBV9
clone size: .
J gene: TRBJ2-5
D gene: TRBD2
CDR3 protein: CASSVTGGRAQETQYF
CDR3 DNA: TGTGCCAGCAGCGTAACCGGCGGGAGGGCCCAGGAGACCCAGTACTTC

V gene: TRBV20-1
clone size: few
J gene: TRBJ2-7
D gene: .
CDR3 protein: CSASVGPLGEQYF
CDR3 DNA: TGCAGTGCCAGCGTGGGCCCATTGGGGGAGCAGTACTTC

V gene: TRBV3-1
clone size: few
J gene: TRBJ2-7
D gene: TRBD1
CDR3 protein: CASSPVGQAIYEQYF
CDR3 DNA: TGTGCCAGCAGCCCTGTGGGACAGGCCATCTACGAGCAGTACTTC

V gene: TRBV10-3
clone size: .
J gene: TRBJ2-1
D gene: .
CDR3 protein: CAISDRGHSYNEQFF
CDR3 DNA: TGTGCCATCAGTGATAGGGGACACTCCTACAATGAGCAGTTCTTC

V gene: TRBV20-1
clone size: .
J gene: TRBJ2-7
D gene: .
CDR3 protein: CSAHQRSGSYEQYF
CDR3 DNA: TGCAGTGCCCACCAGCGTTCTGGTTCCTACGAGCAGTACTTC

V gene: TRBV18
clone size: many
J gene: TRBJ2-3
D gene: TRBD2
CDR3 protein: CASSPPRTSDTDTQYF
CDR3 DNA: TGTGCCAGCTCACCACCGAGGACTAGCGACACAGATACGCAGTATTTT

V gene: TRBV4-3
clone size: few
J gene: TRBJ2-7
D gene: TRBD1
CDR3 protein: CASSPLLDRALEQYF
CDR3 DNA: TGCGCCAGCAGCCCACTGCTTGACAGGGCCCTAGAGCAGTACTTC

V gene: TRBV20-1
clone size: few
J gene: TRBJ2-7
D gene: .
CDR3 protein: CSANKSPYEQYF
CDR3 DNA: TGCAGTGCTAACAAGTCCCCCTACGAGCAGTACTTC

V gene: TRBV5-6
clone size: few
J gene: TRBJ2-3
D gene: TRBD2
CDR3 protein: CASSTVPGLAGQDTQYF
CDR3 DNA: TGTGCCAGCAGCACGGTCCCGGGACTAGCGGGGCAAGATACGCAGTATTTT

V gene: TRBV7-2
clone size: .
J gene: TRBJ2-5
D gene: .
CDR3 protein: CASSWGRSGGTQYF
CDR3 DNA: TGTGCCAGCAGCTGGGGAAGGTCCGGGGGGACCCAGTACTTC

V gene: TRBV6-1
clone size: .
J gene: TRBJ1-2
D gene: .
CDR3 protein: CASSTDYGGYTF
CDR3 DNA: TGTGCCAGCAGTACGGACTATGGGGGCTACACCTTC

V gene: TRBV7-2
clone size: .
J gene: TRBJ2-2
D gene: TRBD1
CDR3 protein: CATYRTGQSPGELFF
CDR3 DNA: TGTGCCACTTATCGGACAGGGCAATCCCCCGGGGAGCTGTTTTTT

V gene: TRBV7-2
clone size: .
J gene: TRBJ2-1
D gene: TRBD2
CDR3 protein: CASSPTSGGANEQFF
CDR3 DNA: TGTGCCAGCAGCCCGACTAGCGGGGGGGCCAATGAGCAGTTCTTC

V gene: TRBV7-2
clone size: many
J gene: TRBJ2-1
D gene: TRBD2
CDR3 protein: CASSLGTGGSSKFF
CDR3 DNA: TGTGCCAGCAGCTTAGGGACGGGGGGGTCCTCAAAGTTCTTC

V gene: TRBV9
clone size: few
J gene: TRBJ2-1
D gene: .
CDR3 protein: CASSVGGSLSEQFF
CDR3 DNA: TGTGCCAGCAGCGTAGGTGGGAGTTTGAGTGAGCAGTTCTTC

V gene: TRBV30
clone size: .
J gene: TRBJ1-5
D gene: .
CDR3 protein: CAWSVNTNQPQHF
CDR3 DNA: TGTGCCTGGAGTGTAAACACCAATCAGCCCCAGCATTTT

V gene: TRBV13
clone size: few
J gene: TRBJ2-3
D gene: .
CDR3 protein: CASSLAELTDTQYF
CDR3 DNA: TGTGCCAGCAGCTTAGCCGAGCTCACAGATACGCAGTATTTT

V gene: TRBV5-1
clone size: .
J gene: TRBJ2-3
D gene: TRBD2
CDR3 protein: CASSFPSGGAKDTQYF
CDR3 DNA: TGCGCCAGCAGCTTCCCTAGCGGGGGGGCAAAAGATACGCAGTATTTT

V gene: TRBV5-1
clone size: .
J gene: TRBJ2-1
D gene: TRBD2
CDR3 protein: CASSLAASGNEQFF
CDR3 DNA: TGCGCCAGCAGCTTGGCCGCTAGCGGCAATGAGCAGTTCTTC

V gene: TRBV2
clone size: few
J gene: TRBJ2-5
D gene: .
CDR3 protein: CASSGGQQETQYF
CDR3 DNA: TGTGCCAGCAGTGGAGGTCAACAAGAGACCCAGTACTTC

V gene: TRBV5-1
clone size: few
J gene: TRBJ2-7
D gene: .
CDR3 protein: CASKVWTETYEQYF
CDR3 DNA: TGCGCCAGCAAGGTCTGGACAGAGACCTACGAGCAGTACTTC

V gene: TRBV2
clone size: few
J gene: TRBJ2-1
D gene: .
CDR3 protein: CASSEYRENEQFF
CDR3 DNA: TGTGCCAGCAGTGAGTACAGGGAAAATGAGCAGTTCTTC

V gene: TRBV28
clone size: .
J gene: TRBJ2-5
D gene: TRBD2
CDR3 protein: CASNPLAGLIKTQYF
CDR3 DNA: TGTGCCAGCAACCCCTTAGCGGGATTAATAAAGACCCAGTACTTC

V gene: TRBV11-2
clone size: few
J gene: TRBJ2-4
D gene: .
CDR3 protein: CASSLEVTVVVAKNIQYF
CDR3 DNA: TGTGCCAGCAGCTTAGAGGTGACAGTGGTCGTAGCCAAAAACATTCAGTACTTC